This T cell receptor beta chain derives from a study of T cell responses to AZD1222 COVID-19 vaccine. Regarding the study as a whole: The reported proportion of spike-specific TCRs targeting unmutated variant regions was nearly half.

Profiled with immunoSEQ multiplex PCR; TCRdb holds only in-frame clones, not every one. The table lists about 120,000 clones, around 87% of them singletons. Trimming removed 5 bases from V and 1 base from J; junction bases left unmatched: 10. Germline V gene sequence: CDR1 MNHEY, CDR2 SMNVEV (reference sequence). The CDR3 consists of 17 residues. As regards this clone: Its cognate antigen is unknown.

This clonotype was obtained from an adult in good health. The source material was peripheral blood, sampled on day 0 of AZD1222 vaccination. The chain has TRBV27 and TRBJ1-3, with TRBD1 identical over 8 bases. The chain's CDR3 is CASSLRAGTGSGNTIYF. Here the CDR3 DNA reads TGTGCCAGCAGTCTTCGAGCCGGGACAGGTTCTGGAAACACCATATATTTT.